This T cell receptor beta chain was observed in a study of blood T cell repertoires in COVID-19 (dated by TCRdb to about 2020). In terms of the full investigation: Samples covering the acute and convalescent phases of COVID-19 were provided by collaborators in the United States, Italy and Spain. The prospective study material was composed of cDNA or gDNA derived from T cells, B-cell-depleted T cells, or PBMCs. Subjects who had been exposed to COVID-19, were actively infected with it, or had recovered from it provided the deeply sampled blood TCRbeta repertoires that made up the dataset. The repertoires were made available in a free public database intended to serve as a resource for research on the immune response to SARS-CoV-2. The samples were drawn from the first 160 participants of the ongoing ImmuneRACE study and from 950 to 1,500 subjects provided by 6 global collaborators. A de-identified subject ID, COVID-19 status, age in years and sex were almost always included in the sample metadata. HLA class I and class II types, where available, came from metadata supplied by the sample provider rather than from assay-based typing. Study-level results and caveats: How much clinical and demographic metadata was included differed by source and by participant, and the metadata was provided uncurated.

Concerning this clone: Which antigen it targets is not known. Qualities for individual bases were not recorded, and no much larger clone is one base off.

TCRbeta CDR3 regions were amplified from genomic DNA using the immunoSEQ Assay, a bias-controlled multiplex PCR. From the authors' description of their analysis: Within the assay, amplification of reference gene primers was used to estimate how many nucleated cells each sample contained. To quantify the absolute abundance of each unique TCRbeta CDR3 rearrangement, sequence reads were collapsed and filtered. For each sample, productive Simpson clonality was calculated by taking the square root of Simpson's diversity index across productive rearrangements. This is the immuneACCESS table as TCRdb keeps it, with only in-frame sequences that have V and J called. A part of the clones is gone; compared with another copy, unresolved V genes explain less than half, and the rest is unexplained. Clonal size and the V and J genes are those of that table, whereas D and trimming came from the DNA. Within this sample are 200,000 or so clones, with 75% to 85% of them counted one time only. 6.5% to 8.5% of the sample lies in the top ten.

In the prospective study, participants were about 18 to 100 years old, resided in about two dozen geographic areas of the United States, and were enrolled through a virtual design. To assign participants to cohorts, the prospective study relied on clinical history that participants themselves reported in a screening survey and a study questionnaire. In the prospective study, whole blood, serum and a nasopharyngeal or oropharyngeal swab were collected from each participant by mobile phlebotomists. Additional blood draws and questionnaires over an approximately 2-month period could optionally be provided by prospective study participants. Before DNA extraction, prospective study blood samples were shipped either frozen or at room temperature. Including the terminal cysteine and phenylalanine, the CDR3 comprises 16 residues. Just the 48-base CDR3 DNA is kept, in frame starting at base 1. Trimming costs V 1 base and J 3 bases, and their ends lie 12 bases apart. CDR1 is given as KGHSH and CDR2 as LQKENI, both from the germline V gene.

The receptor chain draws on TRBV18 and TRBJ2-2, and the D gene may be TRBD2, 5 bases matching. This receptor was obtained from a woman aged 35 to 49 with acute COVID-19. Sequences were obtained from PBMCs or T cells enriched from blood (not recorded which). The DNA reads TGTGCCAGCTCACCACGTCCGGGGTCCGACACCGGGGAGCTGTTTTTT. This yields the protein CASSPRPGSDTGELFF.